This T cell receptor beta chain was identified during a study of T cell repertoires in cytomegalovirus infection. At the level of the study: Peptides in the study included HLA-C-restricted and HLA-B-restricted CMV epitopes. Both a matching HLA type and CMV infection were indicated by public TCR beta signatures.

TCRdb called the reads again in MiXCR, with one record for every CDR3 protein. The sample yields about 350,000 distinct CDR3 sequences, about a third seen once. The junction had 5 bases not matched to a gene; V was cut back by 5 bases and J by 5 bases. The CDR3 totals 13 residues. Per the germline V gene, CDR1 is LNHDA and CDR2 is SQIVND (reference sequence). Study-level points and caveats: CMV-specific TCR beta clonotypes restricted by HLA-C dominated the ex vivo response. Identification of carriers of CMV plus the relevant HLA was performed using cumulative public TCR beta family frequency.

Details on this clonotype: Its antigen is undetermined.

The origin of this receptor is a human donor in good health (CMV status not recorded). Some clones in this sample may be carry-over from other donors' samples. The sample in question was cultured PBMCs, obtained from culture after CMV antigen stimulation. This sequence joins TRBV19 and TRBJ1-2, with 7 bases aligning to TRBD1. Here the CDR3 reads CASSRDSQYGYTF. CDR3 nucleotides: TGTGCCAGTAGTCGGGACAGTCAATATGGCTACACCTTC.